The present entry profiles one T cell receptor beta chain with its context. The antigen it recognizes is unknown. Base qualities are not recorded, but no much larger clone differs from it by a single base. Receptor amplification or capture employed the immunoSEQ multiplex PCR assay. For the multiplex PCR, a mixture combining 60 forward primers for TCR Vbeta segments and 13 reverse primers for TCR Jbeta segments was used. The CDR3 region of rearranged TCR beta genes was amplified from genomic DNA by a multiplex PCR assay. The amplified TCR beta libraries were sequenced on the Illumina HiSeq System as 87-base-pair reads. As for the authors' bioinformatics: A later analysis tallied around 87 million unique TCR beta chains across the 666 repertoires, and approximately 9.9 million of those chains were shared by two or more donors. To remove PCR and sequencing errors, raw reads were error-corrected and collapsed into unique sequences using a nearest-neighbor algorithm that merged closely related sequences. Alignment of CDR3 sequences to IMGT reference sequences was used to assign V, D and J gene segments. For a sequence to be retained, a match of at least six nucleotides to both a V gene segment and a J gene segment was required. Rearrangements were called productive when the CDR3 lacked stop codons and stayed in frame with V and J; all others were non-productive. CDR3 was defined according to IMGT convention as the region running from the second conserved V-encoded cysteine to the conserved J-encoded phenylalanine. The earlier analysis of some 580 of the donors excluded any sequence lacking an unambiguous match to a single V gene segment. An earlier analysis of roughly 590 of the donors called V segments functional above 56.7% productive rearrangements and segregating when the between-donor standard deviation exceeded 5%. To diagnose cytomegalovirus status from the catalog of TCR beta chain sequences, a statistical classification framework was built. In a later analysis, TCR nucleotide sequences were compared against IMGT/GENE-DB human TR gene sequences so that V and J genes could be assigned. A later analysis assigned CDR3 sequences and most-parsimonious VDJ recombination scenarios with the TCRdist pipeline. In a later analysis, every TCR beta chain was defined by the combination of its CDR3 amino acid sequence and its V-gene family, and reads without a unique V-gene family were dropped. A later analysis removed 550 to 700 highly shared, low-generation-probability nucleotide sequences to deal with suspected cross-contamination and a sequencing artifact. In a later analysis, a clonal expansion index for each public chain was calculated from normalized within-repertoire ranks of inferred template counts. A later analysis computed generation probabilities with a VDJ recombination model fitted to out-of-frame rearrangements, and checked the results against IGoR. In a later analysis, hypergeometric tests were used to score TCR-TCR, TCR-HLA and TCR-CMV co-occurrence, with a repertoire-size bias correction applied to TCR pairs. False discovery rates were estimated in a later analysis by permuting HLA or CMV assignments 20 times. In a later analysis, co-occurring TCRs were grouped using DBSCAN, and TCRdist sequence similarity was added for clustering within HLA-allele-positive subsets. Repertoires with fewer than 30,000 or more than 120,000 public chains were left out of co-occurrence clustering, as were about five repertoires with anomalous nucleotide sharing. TCRdb retrieved this table from immuneACCESS and kept in-frame rearrangements only. Not all clones are present; in checked studies, unresolved V genes account for under half, and no reason is known for the remainder. That table furnishes V, J and clone size, whereas the DNA furnished D and trimming. This sample has hundreds of thousands of clones in its table, and roughly two thirds of those were observed once. Of the sample, under 3% is held by the ten largest clones.

This sample is part of a study of cytomegalovirus exposure and HLA in healthy donors (TCRdb year 2017). Background on the whole study: An earlier analysis of 587 of the donors reported around 280 Gb of sequence data and about 120 million unique TCR beta sequences obtained from about 170 million T cells. Approximately 300 gigabases of sequencing data and tens of millions of unique TCR sequences made up an early release that covered 500 to 650 HLA-typed donors. Of the roughly 400 genotyped donors, over 65% fell in the genetic ancestry cluster associated with self-reported Caucasian donors. The study aimed to test whether cataloging public T cell receptors could reveal signatures of past pathogen exposure. The T cell repertoires of under 750 subjects were profiled by immunosequencing and related to cytomegalovirus serostatus. Along with the roughly 700-subject first cohort, a separate validation cohort of more than 90 different subjects was used. High-throughput TCR immunosequencing, statistical association of individual TCRs with disease status, and machine learning were combined to predict cytomegalovirus infection status. A later analysis re-examined previously published TCR beta repertoires from 600 to 700 donors and added high-resolution HLA genotyping to investigate patterns of TCR occurrence. In the later analysis, no new phenotypic data were used to find candidate immune exposures; instead, reliance was placed on TCR beta sequences and their occurrence across donors. In an earlier analysis of about 590 of the donors, high-throughput TCR beta sequencing was used to judge whether each TCR beta V gene segment behaved as functional or pseudogenic. Alongside the repertoire data, information on donor age, sex, ethnicity and CMV serostatus was compiled. A later genetic analysis took genome-wide SNP genotypes for about 55% of the roughly 700 donors and used that subset as a discovery cohort. All discovery cohort repertoires had been generated using a single sequencing platform. Both class I and class II loci were covered by HLA typing, at four-digit resolution. The number of typed donors differed by locus: about 629-630 for A, B, C, DRB1 and DQB1; 500 to 550 for DQA1; approximately 600 for DPA1; and about 450 for DPB1. Roughly five DR-DQ haplotypes were handled as single units for association and clustering, since linkage in the cohort was strong. Across approximately 420 genotyped donors of the cohort, an average of approximately 240,000 unique TCR beta nucleotide sequences per donor were sequenced, and around 19% of those sequences were non-productive. On the study overall, not on this receptor specifically: This cohort had only TCR beta chains sequenced, and the lack of alpha or paired-chain data limited which features could be detected. Because HLA typing was unavailable for some donors at each locus, only the typed subset was used in association tests. When HLA alleles, especially DR and DQ, strongly co-occurred, attributing TCR associations to individual alleles was difficult. The presence/absence analyses assumed that sequencing depth was roughly uniform across donors, and that assumption may not be true. In a later analysis, most CMV-associated TCR beta chains were found to appear HLA-restricted, with HLA associations seemingly driven largely by CMV exposure. Linkage disequilibrium might explain the correlated functional status among segregating V segments, but an unknown experimental factor could not be ruled out. Because the 87-base-pair reads could not distinguish some IMGT-functional V segments, including TRBV6-2 and TRBV6-3, those segments were excluded. Cytomegalovirus status was reported to be diagnosed by the classifier with high specificity and sensitivity in both the original and validation cohorts. In a later genetic analysis, a missense DCLRE1C variant was associated with V-gene and J-gene trimming of TCR beta chains, and the association was replicated in an independent cohort. According to a later analysis, parvovirus B19, influenza, CMV and Epstein-Barr virus appeared linked to several top co-occurrence clusters. Most TCR sequences were seen in very few donors, while some public TCRs were found in many individuals. In a later analysis, TCR association rates were found to vary across HLA loci, with the most associated TCRs seen for DRB1 alleles and the fewest for HLA-C alleles. Specific HLA alleles were associated with 18,000 or so TCR beta sequences at a false discovery rate of 0.05 in a later analysis. In vitro tests confirmed that a few of the cytomegalovirus-associated TCR beta chains recognize cytomegalovirus antigens. A cluster of highly shared sequence variants was judged likely to represent a technical artifact of the sequencing pipeline. CMV serostatus was the only immune exposure information available for the cohort. Compared with equally common non-associated chains, HLA-associated TCR beta chains in a later analysis were more clonally expanded and had lower generation probabilities. In an earlier analysis of around 600 of the donors, most TCR beta V segments were observed in productive rearrangements about 87% or about 30% of the time, broadly matching IMGT annotations. The authors suggested that the approach could potentially be extended to other disease states and immunological phenotypes. A further reported finding was that TCR beta sequences accurately predicted the HLA-A and HLA-B alleles for most subjects in the first cohort. In a later genetic analysis, fewer N-insertions in productive TCRs were reported among donors in an Asian-associated ancestry cluster than the roughly 700-donor mean. Because counts were too low, 15 to 20 rarely observed V segments, including chromosome 9 orphons, were excluded from the earlier analysis of around 640 of the donors. The study listed 150 to 200 TCR beta chains as associated with cytomegalovirus.

At the junction V is shortened by 8 bases and J by 0 bases; bases outside the gene matches: 6. The CDR3, from cysteine to phenylalanine, totals 15 residues. The retained sequence is limited to the CDR3, 45 bases, with the frame set at the first base. CDR1 and CDR2 were assigned from the germline V gene (reference sequence) as MNHEY and SMNVEV. The cohort was made up of around 720 healthy bone marrow donors. Cohort members were all nominally healthy when sampled, although unrecorded immune exposures were likely present. The donor was CMV seronegative and was included in the group of 352 seronegative cohort members. Every donor gave a peripheral blood sample, and the peripheral blood mononuclear cells from that sample were used for TCR beta sequencing. The Qiagen DNeasy Blood Extraction Kit was used to extract genomic DNA from the blood cell samples.

This chain is built from TRBV27 and TRBJ1-5; TRBD1 lines up with 8 middle nucleotides. The TCR sequence derives from a female donor in good health and CMV-seronegative. The sample taken for sequencing was PBMCs. The nucleotides read TGTGCCAGCGGTCAGGGGGCGTATAGCAATCAGCCCCAGCATTTT. Translated, it reads CASGQGAYSNQPQHF.